These 30 T cell receptor beta chains were sequenced from one sample in a study of cytomegalovirus exposure and HLA in healthy donors. PCR primers comprised 60 Vbeta and 13 Jbeta primers. Using immunoSEQ multiplex PCR, the repertoire was profiled, and TCRdb retains in-frame clones only, with some absent. The data contain roughly 100,000 clones, around 60% of them singletons. Sequenced: PBMCs. The source is a man under 40 in good health and CMV-seropositive.

This chain connects TRBV5-1 to TRBJ2-7, with D maybe TRBD2 (6 bases). V lost 4 bases to trimming and J lost 7 bases, with 18 bases between them. The CDR3 totals 14 residues. Per germline, CDR1 SGHRS and CDR2 YFSETQ. The CDR3 loop reads CASSPAGTAGEQYF. Here the CDR3 DNA reads TGCGCCAGCAGCCCGGCCGGGACGGCGGGAGAGCAGTACTTC.

The chain joins TRBV7-9 to TRBJ2-7; no clear D gene. Trimming pared 5 bases from V and 7 bases from J, leaving 15 bases between. The CDR3 has 13 residues. The germline CDR1 and CDR2 sequences are SEHNR and FQNEAQ (reference sequence). DNA for the CDR3: TGTGCCAGCAGCATACGGGTTGGTGGAGAGCAGTACTTC. Translating it yields CASSIRVGGEQYF.

The chain has TRBV19 and TRBJ1-1; weak D call: TRBD1 (5 bases). CDR1 LNHDA and CDR2 SQIVND come from the germline V gene (reference sequence). Deletions cut 11 bases from V and 0 bases from J, with 13 bases between. This CDR3 is 13 amino acids long. CDR3 protein: CAASGIMNTEAFF. The CDR3 nucleotides read TGTGCCGCCTCAGGGATCATGAACACTGAAGCTTTCTTT.

This clone has more than one count but fewer than ten. The J gene is TRBJ2-7, the V gene TRBV29-1; TRBD1 aligns across 7 bases. The germline V gene encodes CDR1 SQVTM and CDR2 ANQGSEA. V dropped 4 bases and J dropped 1; count of bases not matched to a gene: 10. The CDR3 spans 15 residues. The CDR3, as DNA: TGCAGCGTTGTCCCCTACCGGACAGGTTCCTACGAGCAGTACTTC. This translates into CSVVPYRTGSYEQYF.

V usage is TRBV14 and J usage is TRBJ1-2; 11 positions match TRBD1. J lost 8 bases, V lost 1 base, and 3 bases had no gene match. CDR1 SGHDN and CDR2 FVKESK come from the germline V gene. This CDR3 has 14 residues. CDR3 sequence (DNA): TGTGCCAGCAGCCAAGCGGGACAGGGGGGCGGCTACACCTTC. Encoded protein: CASSQAGQGGGYTF.

This clone was counted only a few times. The genes are TRBV5-1 and TRBJ1-1; weak D call: TRBD1 (5 bases). CDR3 size: 15 residues. V lost 0 bases and J 4 bases, leaving 13 bases between the germline ends. The germline V gene has CDR1 SGHRS and CDR2 YFSETQ. The CDR3 nucleotides read TGCGCCAGCAGCTTGGTTGGAGGGAGGGGCACTGAAGCTTTCTTT. This translates into CASSLVGGRGTEAFF.

The V call is TRBV15, the J call TRBJ2-6; the D is unclear. The V and J ends lost 6 bases and 1 base respectively, with 4 bases between them. The CDR3 sequence is 13 residues long. The germline CDR1 and CDR2 sequences are LNHNV and YYDKDF (reference sequence). The DNA for the CDR3 is TGTGCCACCAGTGCGTCTGGGGCCAACGTCCTGACTTTC. It encodes CATSASGANVLTF.

In this sample, this clone turned up a few times. This chain connects TRBV30 to TRBJ2-5, with D perhaps matching TRBD1 (6 bases). Germline V gene sequence: CDR1 GTSNPN, CDR2 SVGIG (reference sequence). The CDR3 is made up of 13 amino acids. With 6 bases removed from V and 5 bases from J, the gap between germline ends came to 16 bases. This chain's CDR3 is CACGRRRGETQYF. DNA of the CDR3: TGTGCCTGTGGACGGCGAAGGGGGGAGACCCAGTACTTC. Full variable domain (outside the CDR3, taken from reference TRBV30 and TRBJ2-5): SQTIHQWPATLVQPVGSPLSLECTVEGTSNPNLYWYRQAAGRGLQLLFYSVGIGQISSEVPQNLSASRPQDRQFILSSKKLLLSDSGFYLCACGRRRGETQYFGPGTRLLVL.

As for this clone: The same CDR3 can be traced to other DNA sequences in this sample. The V call is TRBV6-1, the J call TRBJ2-7; unclear D gene. This CDR3 is 12 amino acids long. CDR1 is MNHNS and CDR2 is SASEGT in the germline V gene. The V and J ends lost 7 bases and 6 bases respectively, with 13 bases between them. The CDR3 region is CASIEVPPEQYF. CDR3 coding DNA: TGTGCCAGCATCGAGGTCCCCCCCGAGCAGTACTTC.

The chain is built from TRBV7-9 and TRBJ2-1, with a possible D match to TRBD2 (6 bases). The CDR3 consists of 17 residues. Trimming left V 5 bases short and J 6 bases short, with 23 bases between. Germline CDR1 reads SEHNR; CDR2 reads FQNEAQ (reference sequence). This CDR3 reads CASSRGTVLSTINEQFF. As DNA, the CDR3 is TGTGCCAGCAGCCGGGGGACCGTGTTATCCACGATCAATGAGCAGTTCTTC. Together with reference TRBV7-9 and TRBJ2-1, the CDR3 gives the full variable domain: DTGVSQNPRHKITKRGQNVTFRCDPISEHNRLYWYRQTLGQGPEFLTYFQNEAQLEKSRLLSDRFSAERPKGSFSTLEIQRTEQGDSAMYLCASSRGTVLSTINEQFFGPGTRLTVL.

CDR3 protein: CSVALAQETQYF. The CDR3 DNA reads TGCAGCGTTGCACTAGCCCAAGAGACCCAGTACTTC. The rearrangement links TRBV29-1 to TRBJ2-5, with a possible D match to TRBD2 (6 bases). V lost 4 bases and J lost 1, with 7 bases in between. Per the germline V gene, CDR1 is SQVTM and CDR2 is ANQGSEA. The CDR3 consists of 12 residues.

This clone was observed a single time. V is TRBV6-5 and J is TRBJ1-1; D not resolved. Per the germline V gene, CDR1 is MNHEY and CDR2 is SVGAGI. V was cut by 3 bases and J by 6 bases, with 20 bases left in between. The CDR3 consists of 16 residues. CDR3 sequence reads: CASSYLGRTLTAEAFF. The CDR3 DNA reads as TGTGCCAGCAGTTATCTGGGGAGGACCCTAACAGCTGAAGCTTTCTTT.

The chain carries TRBV5-1 and TRBJ2-1; TRBD1 matches at 9 bases. Trimming cost V 5 bases and J 9 bases; bases outside gene matches: 6. This CDR3 comprises 13 residues. CDR1 SGHRS and CDR2 YFSETQ come from the germline V gene. CDR3 residues: CASRPGQGGEQFF. In DNA, the CDR3 is TGCGCCAGCAGACCGGGACAGGGCGGTGAGCAGTTCTTC.

V and J are TRBV6-5 and TRBJ2-3; 9 bases are shared with TRBD1. This CDR3 spans 15 amino acids. The germline CDR1 and CDR2 sequences are MNHEY and SVGAGI. V shed 7 bases, J shed 4 bases, and the junction held 9 bases outside the gene matches. CDR3: CASISPGTGSDTQYF. In nucleotides, the CDR3 is TGTGCCAGCATCTCCCCCGGGACAGGGTCAGATACGCAGTATTTT.

V is TRBV5-1 and J is TRBJ2-3, with 7 bases fitting TRBD2. After removal of 0 bases from V and 3 bases from J, the junction contained 13 bases not matched to a gene. The CDR3 extends over 18 amino acids. Per the germline V gene, CDR1 is SGHRS and CDR2 is YFSETQ. The CDR3 bases are TGCGCCAGCAGCTTGGCCTGGGGGGGACGGAGCGGAACAGATACGCAGTATTTT. This translates into CASSLAWGGRSGTDTQYF.

This clone was picked up one time. The V and J genes are TRBV5-1 and TRBJ2-5; the D gene is possibly TRBD2 (7 bases). The J call could be wrong; TRBJ2-7 is a better fit for the DNA end. This CDR3 spans 15 amino acids. The germline CDR1 and CDR2 sequences are SGHRS and YFSETQ. CDR3 nucleotides: TGCGCCAGCAGCTTCGGGGGCGGGGGTGACCACGAGCAGTACTTC. Translating it yields CASSFGGGGDHEQYF.

J is TRBJ2-3 and V is TRBV4-1; possible D gene TRBD1, 5 bases. The ends were cut back, 4 bases at V and 1 base at J, with 18 bases in the middle. The germline gives CDR1 MGHRA, CDR2 YSYEKL. This CDR3 is 17 amino acids long. The CDR3: CASSPLGALRGTDTQYF. CDR3 coding DNA: TGCGCCAGCAGCCCCCTTGGGGCTCTCCGTGGCACAGATACGCAGTATTTT.

In this sample, this clone turned up a few times. The chain employs TRBV6-5 and TRBJ1-6; maybe TRBD1 (6 bases). Germline CDR1 and CDR2: MNHEY and SVGAGI. The length of the CDR3 is 14 residues. Trimming took 6 bases from V and 6 from J, leaving 12 bases between them. The CDR3 sequence: CASRRQVSNSPLHF. As DNA, the CDR3 is TGTGCCAGCAGGAGACAGGTCTCTAATTCACCCCTCCACTTT.

The V and J genes are TRBV29-1 and TRBJ1-1; D not certain. This CDR3 is built from 15 residues. V lost 1 base, J lost 5 bases, and 17 bases lay in between. Germline assignment: CDR1 SQVTM and CDR2 ANQGSEA. CDR3 coding DNA: TGCAGCGTTGAAGGTCGGGTCTCCTTTGGGACTGAAGCTTTCTTT. It is translated as CSVEGRVSFGTEAFF.

This clone was seen a few times. DNA for the CDR3: TGTGCCATCAGTTCTAGACTTGGGGGACAGGGGGTGACCAACACCGGGGAGCTGTTTTTT. It translates to CAISSRLGGQGVTNTGELFF. This chain connects TRBV10-3 to TRBJ2-2; 11 bases align to TRBD1. Germline loops: CDR1 ENHRY, CDR2 SYGVKD. V lost 5 bases to trimming and J lost 2 bases; unmatched junction nucleotides: 16. This CDR3 spans 20 amino acids.

This chain joins TRBV9 and TRBJ2-5; 12 bases align to TRBD2. V lost 3 bases, J lost 1 base, and 1 base stayed unmatched. CDR3 length: 15 residues. Per the germline V gene, CDR1 is SGDLS and CDR2 is YYNGEE. CDR3 bases: TGTGCCAGCAGCGAGGGACTAGCGGGCCAAGAGACCCAGTACTTC. Encoded protein: CASSEGLAGQETQYF. The whole variable domain, filled in from reference TRBV9 and TRBJ2-5, reads DSGVTQTPKHLITATGQRVTLRCSPRSGDLSVYWYQQSLDQGLQFLIQYYNGEERAKGNILERFSAQQFPDLHSELNLSSLELGDSALYFCASSEGLAGQETQYFGPGTRLLVL.

The chain is built from TRBV5-8 and TRBJ2-5; D possibly corresponds to TRBD1 (5 bases). Germline lookup yields CDR1 SGHTS and CDR2 YDEGEE. V was shortened by 6 bases and J by 13 bases, with 13 bases between the two germline ends. The CDR3 length is 10 residues. This CDR3 is CASTRTLPYF. DNA for the CDR3: TGTGCCAGCACCCGGACATTACCGTACTTC.

This chain joins TRBV5-1 and TRBJ1-2; D gene ambiguous. CDR1 is SGHRS, CDR2 YFSETQ, per germline. This CDR3 has 13 residues. V was trimmed by 2 bases and J by 1 base, leaving 6 bases between them. The CDR3 DNA reads as TGCGCCAGCAGCTTTGACATTAACTATGGCTACACCTTC. Its protein product is CASSFDINYGYTF.

The genes are TRBV9 and TRBJ1-6; D might be TRBD1 (6 bases). With 6 bases removed from V and 4 bases from J, the gap between germline ends came to 11 bases. Germline V gene lookup returns CDR1 SGDLS and CDR2 YYNGEE. The CDR3 runs to 14 residues. Here the CDR3 DNA reads TGTGCCAGCAATTCAGGGGAATATAATTCACCCCTCCACTTT. Translating it yields CASNSGEYNSPLHF.

The rearrangement uses TRBV6-1 and TRBJ1-5; tentative D call: TRBD1 (5 bases). Per germline, CDR1 MNHNS and CDR2 SASEGT. The length of the CDR3 is 14 residues. Trimming took off 0 bases at V and 5 bases at J, with 8 bases between the two ends. DNA of the CDR3: TGTGCCAGCAGTGAAGCGGGGGGAGATCAGCCCCAGCATTTT. This encodes CASSEAGGDQPQHF.

This clone was seen only a few times. This chain uses TRBV4-1 with TRBJ2-1, with D unresolved. V was shortened by 5 bases and J by 4 bases, with 3 bases between the two germline ends. There are 11 residues in the CDR3. Germline CDR1 reads MGHRA; CDR2 reads YSYEKL. For the CDR3, the DNA is TGCGCCAGCAGCACTTACAATGAGCAGTTCTTC. Translation gives CASSTYNEQFF.

V usage is TRBV4-1 and J usage is TRBJ1-5, with TRBD1 identical over 8 bases. The CDR3 loop spans 17 amino acids. The germline V gene encodes CDR1 MGHRA and CDR2 YSYEKL. The junction had 12 bases not matched to a gene; V was cut back by 1 base and J by 7 bases. CDR3 DNA: TGCGCCAGCAGCCAAGCTGTAGGACAGGGCCCCAGGCAGCCCCAGCATTTT. Protein product: CASSQAVGQGPRQPQHF.

V gene TRBV5-1 combines with J gene TRBJ2-2, with TRBD1 matching 7 bases. This CDR3 comprises 19 residues. Germline V gene lookup returns CDR1 SGHRS and CDR2 YFSETQ. With 3 bases clipped from V and 1 base from J, the junction kept 15 bases outside the gene matches. CDR3: CASSSPRQGSEWNTGELFF. The CDR3 DNA is TGCGCCAGCAGCTCTCCTCGACAGGGCTCAGAATGGAACACCGGGGAGCTGTTTTTT.

This chain connects TRBV9 to TRBJ2-5; 9 bases agree with TRBD2. Per the germline V gene, CDR1 is SGDLS and CDR2 is YYNGEE. J gave up 1 base and V 6 bases, and 4 bases lay outside the gene matches. This CDR3 has 14 amino acids. The CDR3 is CASTVSGGQETQYF. The CDR3 DNA reads as TGTGCCAGCACTGTTAGCGGGGGCCAAGAGACCCAGTACTTC.

The rearrangement links TRBV9 to TRBJ2-1, with 9 bases matching TRBD2. CDR1 is SGDLS, CDR2 YYNGEE, per germline. V gave up 4 bases and J gave up 8 bases; unmatched junction bases: 13. The CDR3 is 16 residues long. CDR3 sequence reads: CASSSRGGGAGDEQFF. In DNA form, the CDR3 reads TGTGCCAGCAGCTCCAGAGGCGGGGGGGCCGGCGATGAGCAGTTCTTC.